Given below is one T cell receptor (beta chain) in context. Its antigen is undetermined. With 7 bases clipped from V and 0 bases from J, the junction kept 12 bases outside the gene matches. The V gene's germline CDR1 is MDHEN and CDR2 SYDVKM. This CDR3 region has 16 residues. This sample is part of a study of cytomegalovirus exposure and HLA in healthy donors. The study, taken as a whole, reports: In vitro experiments confirmed that three CMV-associated chains were specific for CMV antigens. Presence/absence analyses supposed approximately even sequencing depth among donors. Most likely, a cluster of highly shared sequence variants arose as a sequencing artifact.

A multiplex PCR was run with 60 Vbeta primers and 13 Jbeta primers. Measured with immunoSEQ multiplex PCR; TCRdb has only the in-frame clones, and not every one. This table has 160,000 or so clones, roughly 80% appearing once. The sequence was collected from a man aged 25 to 45 in good health and CMV-seronegative. J is TRBJ2-7 and V is TRBV28, with 7 bases identical to TRBD1. The sample taken for sequencing was PBMCs. In DNA, the CDR3 is TGTGCCAGCACCTCCTCCATGACAGGGAGCTCCTACGAGCAGTACTTC. Encoded protein: CASTSSMTGSSYEQYF.